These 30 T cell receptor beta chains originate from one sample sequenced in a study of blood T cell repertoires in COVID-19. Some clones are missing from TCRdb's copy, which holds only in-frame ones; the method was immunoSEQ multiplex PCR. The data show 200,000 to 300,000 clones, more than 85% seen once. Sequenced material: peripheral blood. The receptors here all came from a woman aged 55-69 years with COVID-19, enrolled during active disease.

The CDR3 loop reads CSVGARAGNTIYF. Written as DNA, the CDR3 is TGCAGCGTTGGGGCCCGAGCTGGAAACACCATATATTTT. V usage is TRBV29-1 and J usage is TRBJ1-3; D not certain. V gave up 4 bases and J gave up 2 bases, with 9 bases separating them. The CDR3 extends over 13 amino acids. Germline CDR1 is SQVTM and CDR2 is ANQGSEA.

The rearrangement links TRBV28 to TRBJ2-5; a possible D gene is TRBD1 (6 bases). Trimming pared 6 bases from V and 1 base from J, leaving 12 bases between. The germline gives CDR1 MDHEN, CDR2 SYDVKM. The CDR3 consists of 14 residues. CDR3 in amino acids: CASSPPTGQETQYF. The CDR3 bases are TGTGCCAGCAGCCCGCCGACAGGCCAAGAGACCCAGTACTTC.

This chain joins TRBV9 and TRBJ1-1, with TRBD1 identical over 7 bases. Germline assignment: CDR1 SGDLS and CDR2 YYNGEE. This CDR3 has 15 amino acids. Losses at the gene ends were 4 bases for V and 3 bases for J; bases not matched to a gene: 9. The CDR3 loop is CASSFSTGMYTEAFF. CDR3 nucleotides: TGTGCCAGCAGCTTCTCGACAGGGATGTACACTGAAGCTTTCTTT.

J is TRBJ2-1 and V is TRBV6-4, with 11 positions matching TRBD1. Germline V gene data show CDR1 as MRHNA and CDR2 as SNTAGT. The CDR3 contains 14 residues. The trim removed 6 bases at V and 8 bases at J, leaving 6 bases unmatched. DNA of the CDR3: TGTGCCAGCAGAGGGACAGGGGGTTTCGATGAGCAGTTCTTC. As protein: CASRGTGGFDEQFF.

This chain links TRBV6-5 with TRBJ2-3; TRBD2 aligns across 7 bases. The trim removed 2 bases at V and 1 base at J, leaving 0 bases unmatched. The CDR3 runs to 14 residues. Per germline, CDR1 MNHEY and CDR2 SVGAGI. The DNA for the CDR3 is TGTGCCAGCAGTTACGCGGGAGGCACAGATACGCAGTATTTT. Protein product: CASSYAGGTDTQYF.

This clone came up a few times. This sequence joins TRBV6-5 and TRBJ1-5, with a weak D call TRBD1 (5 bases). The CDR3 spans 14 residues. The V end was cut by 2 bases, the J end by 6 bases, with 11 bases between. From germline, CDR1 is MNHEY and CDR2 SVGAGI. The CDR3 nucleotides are TGTGCCAGCAGTTACGGGGGGGAGGGTCAGCCCCAGCATTTT. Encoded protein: CASSYGGEGQPQHF.

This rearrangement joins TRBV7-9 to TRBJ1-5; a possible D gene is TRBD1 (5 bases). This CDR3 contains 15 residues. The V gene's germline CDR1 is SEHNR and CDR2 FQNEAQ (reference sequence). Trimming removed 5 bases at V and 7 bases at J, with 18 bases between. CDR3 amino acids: CASSPIGQSWQPQHF. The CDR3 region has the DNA TGTGCCAGCAGCCCCATTGGACAATCGTGGCAGCCCCAGCATTTT. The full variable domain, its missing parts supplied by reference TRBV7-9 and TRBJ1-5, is DTGVSQNPRHKITKRGQNVTFRCDPISEHNRLYWYRQTLGQGPEFLTYFQNEAQLEKSRLLSDRFSAERPKGSFSTLEIQRTEQGDSAMYLCASSPIGQSWQPQHFGDGTRLSIL.

CDR3 DNA: TGTGCCAGCAGCCCCGGAGCGGGTTCCTCCTACAATGAGCAGTTCTTC. This gives the protein CASSPGAGSSYNEQFF. J is TRBJ2-1 and V is TRBV7-2, with a tentative D call TRBD2 (6 bases). The CDR3 contains 16 residues. Germline V gives CDR1 SGHTA, CDR2 FQGNSA. V lost 5 bases to trimming and J lost 0 bases, with 14 bases between them.

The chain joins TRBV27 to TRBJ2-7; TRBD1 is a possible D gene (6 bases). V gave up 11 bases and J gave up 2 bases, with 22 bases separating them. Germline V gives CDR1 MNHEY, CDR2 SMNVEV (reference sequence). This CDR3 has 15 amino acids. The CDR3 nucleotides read TGTGCCCGCGGTTACCAGGGGACCCGGACCTACGAGCAGTACTTC. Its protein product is CARGYQGTRTYEQYF.

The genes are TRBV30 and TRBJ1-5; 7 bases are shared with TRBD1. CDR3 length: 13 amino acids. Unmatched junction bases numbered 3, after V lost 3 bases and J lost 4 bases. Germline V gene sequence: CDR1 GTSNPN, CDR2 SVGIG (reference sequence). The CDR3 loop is CAWRQQGNQPQHF. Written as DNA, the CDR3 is TGTGCCTGGAGGCAACAGGGGAATCAGCCCCAGCATTTT.

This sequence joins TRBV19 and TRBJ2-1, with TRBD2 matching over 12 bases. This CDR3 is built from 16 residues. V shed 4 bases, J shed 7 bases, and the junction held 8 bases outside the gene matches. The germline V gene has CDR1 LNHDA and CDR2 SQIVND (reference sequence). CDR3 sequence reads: CASSRAGTSGLNEQFF. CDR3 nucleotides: TGTGCCAGTAGTAGGGCCGGGACTAGCGGGTTGAATGAGCAGTTCTTC. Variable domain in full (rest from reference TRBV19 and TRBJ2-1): DGGITQSPKYLFRKEGQNVTLSCEQNLNHDAMYWYRQDPGQGLRLIYYSQIVNDFQKGDIAEGYSVSREKKESFPLTVTSAQKNPTAFYLCASSRAGTSGLNEQFFGPGTRLTVL.

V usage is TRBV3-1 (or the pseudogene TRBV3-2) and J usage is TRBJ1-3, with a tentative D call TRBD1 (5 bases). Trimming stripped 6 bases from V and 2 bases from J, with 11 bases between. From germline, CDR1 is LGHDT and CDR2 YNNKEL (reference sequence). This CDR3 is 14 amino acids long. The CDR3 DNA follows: TGTGCCAGCAGTCTACAGGCGGCTGGAAACACCATATATTTT. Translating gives CASSLQAAGNTIYF.

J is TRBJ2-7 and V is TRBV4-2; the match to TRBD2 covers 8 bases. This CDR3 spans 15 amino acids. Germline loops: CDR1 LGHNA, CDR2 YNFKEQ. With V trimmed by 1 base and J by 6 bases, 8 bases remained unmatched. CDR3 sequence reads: CASSQAGLDKREQYF. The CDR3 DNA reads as TGTGCCAGCAGCCAAGCGGGACTAGATAAACGCGAGCAGTACTTC.

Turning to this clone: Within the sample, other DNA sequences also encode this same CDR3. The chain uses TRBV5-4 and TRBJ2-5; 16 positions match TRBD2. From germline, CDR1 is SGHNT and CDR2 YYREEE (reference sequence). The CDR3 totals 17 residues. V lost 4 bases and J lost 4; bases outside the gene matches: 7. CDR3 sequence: CASSTGLAGGPGETQYF. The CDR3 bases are TGTGCCAGCAGCACGGGACTAGCGGGAGGGCCGGGAGAGACCCAGTACTTC.

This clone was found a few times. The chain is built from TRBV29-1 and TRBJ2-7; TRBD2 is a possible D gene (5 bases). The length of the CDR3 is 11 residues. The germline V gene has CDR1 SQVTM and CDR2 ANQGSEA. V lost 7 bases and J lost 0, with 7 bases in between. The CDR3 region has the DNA TGCAGCGGAGCGGACTCCTACGAGCAGTACTTC. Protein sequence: CSGADSYEQYF.

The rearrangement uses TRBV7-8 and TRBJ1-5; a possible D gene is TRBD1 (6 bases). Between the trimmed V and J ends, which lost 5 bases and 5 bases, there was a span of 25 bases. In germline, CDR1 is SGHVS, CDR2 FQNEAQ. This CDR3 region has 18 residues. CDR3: CASSQSDRFKRGDQPQHF. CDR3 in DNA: TGTGCCAGCAGCCAAAGCGACAGGTTTAAGCGGGGGGATCAGCCCCAGCATTTT.

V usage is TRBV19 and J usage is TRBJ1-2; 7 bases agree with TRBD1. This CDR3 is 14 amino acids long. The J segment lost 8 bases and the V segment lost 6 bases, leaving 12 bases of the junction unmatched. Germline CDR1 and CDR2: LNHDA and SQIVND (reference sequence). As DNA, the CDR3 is TGTGCCAGTAGCACGACAGGGCCTACTAGAGGCTACACCTTC. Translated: CASSTTGPTRGYTF.

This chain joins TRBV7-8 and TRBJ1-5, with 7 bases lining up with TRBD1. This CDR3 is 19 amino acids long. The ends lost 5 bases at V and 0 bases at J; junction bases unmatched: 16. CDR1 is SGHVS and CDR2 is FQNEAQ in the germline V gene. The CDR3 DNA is TGTGCCAGCAGCCCCCACCGGGACAGAATTATCCATAGCAATCAGCCCCAGCATTTT. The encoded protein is CASSPHRDRIIHSNQPQHF.

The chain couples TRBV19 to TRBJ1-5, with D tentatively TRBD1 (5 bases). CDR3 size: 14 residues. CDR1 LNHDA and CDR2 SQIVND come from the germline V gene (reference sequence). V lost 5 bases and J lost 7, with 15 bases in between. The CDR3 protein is CASSRGGEGQPQHF. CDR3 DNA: TGTGCCAGTAGTCGGGGGGGGGAGGGACAGCCCCAGCATTTT.

In DNA, the CDR3 is TGTGCCAGCAGCCCTCATCTAGCAAATGGCTACGAGCAGTACTTC. This translates into CASSPHLANGYEQYF. V is TRBV9 and J is TRBJ2-7, with D maybe TRBD2 (5 bases). This CDR3 has 15 amino acids. The V end was cut by 4 bases, the J end by 3 bases, with 17 bases between. Germline CDR1 is SGDLS and CDR2 is YYNGEE.

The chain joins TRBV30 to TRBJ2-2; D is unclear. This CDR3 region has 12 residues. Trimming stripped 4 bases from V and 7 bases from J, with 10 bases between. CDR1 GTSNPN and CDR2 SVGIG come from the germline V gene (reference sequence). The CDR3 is CAWTAQVGELFF. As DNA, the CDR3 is TGTGCCTGGACTGCCCAGGTCGGGGAGCTGTTTTTT.

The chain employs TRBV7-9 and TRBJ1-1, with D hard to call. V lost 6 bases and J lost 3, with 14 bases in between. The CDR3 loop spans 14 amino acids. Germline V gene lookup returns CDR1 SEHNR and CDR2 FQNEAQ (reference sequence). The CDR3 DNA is TGTGCCAGCAGAAACCCCGGGTCGTACACTGAAGCTTTCTTT. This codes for CASRNPGSYTEAFF.

CDR3: CASSPIAGGPENIQYF. The DNA of the CDR3 is TGTGCCAGCAGCCCTATAGCGGGAGGGCCGGAGAACATTCAGTACTTC. The V gene is TRBV7-3, the J gene TRBJ2-4, with 11 positions matching TRBD2. This CDR3 has 16 amino acids. V trimming: 5 bases; J trimming: 7 bases; junction bases outside the gene matches: 10. Germline CDR1 is SGHTA and CDR2 is FQGTGA.

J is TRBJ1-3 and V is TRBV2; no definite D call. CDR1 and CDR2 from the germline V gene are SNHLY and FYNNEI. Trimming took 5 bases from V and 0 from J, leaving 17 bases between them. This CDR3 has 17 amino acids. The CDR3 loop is CASSPLIRTPSGNTIYF. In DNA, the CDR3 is TGTGCCAGCAGTCCTCTGATACGTACTCCCTCTGGAAACACCATATATTTT.

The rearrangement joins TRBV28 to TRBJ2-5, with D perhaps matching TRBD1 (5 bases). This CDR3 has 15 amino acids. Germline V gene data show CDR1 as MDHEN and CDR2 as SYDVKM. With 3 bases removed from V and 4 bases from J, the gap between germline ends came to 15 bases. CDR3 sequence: CASSLNSGAIETQYF. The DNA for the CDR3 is TGTGCCAGCAGTTTGAACAGTGGGGCGATAGAGACCCAGTACTTC.

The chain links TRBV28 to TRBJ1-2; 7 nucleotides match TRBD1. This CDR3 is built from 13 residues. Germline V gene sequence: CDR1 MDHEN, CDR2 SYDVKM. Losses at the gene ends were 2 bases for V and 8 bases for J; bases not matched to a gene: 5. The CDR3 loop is CASSLNRGGGYTF. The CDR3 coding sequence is TGTGCCAGCAGTTTAAACAGGGGAGGCGGCTACACCTTC.

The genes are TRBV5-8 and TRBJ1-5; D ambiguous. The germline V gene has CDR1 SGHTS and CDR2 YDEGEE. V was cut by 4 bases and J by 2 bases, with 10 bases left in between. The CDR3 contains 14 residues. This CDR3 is CASSASLRNQPQHF. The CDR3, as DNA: TGTGCCAGCAGCGCGTCCCTCCGCAATCAGCCCCAGCATTTT.

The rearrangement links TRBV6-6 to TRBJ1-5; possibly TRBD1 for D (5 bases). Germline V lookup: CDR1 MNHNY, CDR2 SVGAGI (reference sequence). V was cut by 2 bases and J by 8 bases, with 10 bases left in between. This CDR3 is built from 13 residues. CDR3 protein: CASSYDSGEPQHF. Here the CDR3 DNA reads TGTGCCAGCAGTTACGACTCGGGGGAGCCCCAGCATTTT.

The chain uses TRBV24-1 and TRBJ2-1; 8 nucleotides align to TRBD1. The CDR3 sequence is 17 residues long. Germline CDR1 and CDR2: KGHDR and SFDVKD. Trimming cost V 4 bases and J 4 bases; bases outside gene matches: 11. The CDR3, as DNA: TGTGCCACCAGTGACTCGGACAGGGCGGGCGGTTACAATGAGCAGTTCTTC. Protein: CATSDSDRAGGYNEQFF.

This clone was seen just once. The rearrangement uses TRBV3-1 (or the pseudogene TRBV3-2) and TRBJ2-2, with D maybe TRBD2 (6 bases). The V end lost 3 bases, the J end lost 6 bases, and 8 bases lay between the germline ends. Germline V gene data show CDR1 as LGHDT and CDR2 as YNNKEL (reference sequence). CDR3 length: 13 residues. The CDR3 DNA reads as TGTGCCAGCAGCCATGCGGGACCCGGGGAGCTGTTTTTT. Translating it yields CASSHAGPGELFF.